This T cell receptor beta chain was found in a study of Ad26.COV2.S vaccination and SARS-CoV-2 variants. Whole-study context: Enrollment placed the donor in the COV1001 Ad26.COV2.S trial arm. The vaccine Ad26.COV2.S was put into the muscle once, or twice with 56 days between.

V lost 3 bases and J lost 0, with 14 bases in between. CDR3 length: 16 residues. Germline loops: CDR1 MNHEY, CDR2 SVGEGT. Only in-frame clones appear in the TCRdb table, and some are missing; sequencing was by immunoSEQ multiplex PCR. The sample lists about 250,000 clones, roughly nine tenths occurring once. Sample treatment: 19 received Ad26.COV2.S at low or high dose, single or two shots; several received placebo; per-sample allocation not given. Sample collection was performed on day 63 after the first vaccine or placebo injection. The gene calls are TRBV6-2 or TRBV6-3 and TRBJ2-5; tentatively, D is TRBD2 (6 bases). The receptor was derived from a person between 18 and 60 years old who received the Ad26.COV2.S COVID-19 vaccine or a placebo. This material consisted of peripheral blood, taken in a trial of Ad26.COV2.S vaccine versus placebo. This chain's CDR3 is CASSYNRRGYQETQYF. The CDR3, as DNA: TGTGCCAGCAGTTATAACCGTCGGGGGTACCAAGAGACCCAGTACTTC.